This T cell receptor beta chain appears in the sequencing data of a study of a mutant IDH1 vaccine in newly diagnosed glioma. The CDR3 covers 14 residues. CDR1 and CDR2 (germline): MNHEY, SVGAGI. The V and J ends lost 3 bases and 7 bases, in that order; junction bases with no gene match: 7. Time point in this sample: week 35, safety follow-up. Every vaccination contained 300 ug of the mutant IDH1 20-mer peptide and was paired with topical imiquimod. Concerning this clone: Its antigen is as yet unknown.

Only in-frame clones appear in the TCRdb table, and some are missing; sequencing was by immunoSEQ multiplex PCR. The sample records over 45,000 clones, around 92% being singletons. The chain carries TRBV6-5 and TRBJ2-5; 8 nucleotides line up with TRBD1. The sample consisted of PBMCs, taken from a glioma patient whose treatment included an IDH1 peptide vaccine. This TCR came from a man aged 50-60 years with glioma. The CDR3 DNA follows: TGTGCCAGCAGTTATCGCAGGGGGCTTAGGACCCAGTACTTC. Translation: CASSYRRGLRTQYF.